What follows are 6 T cell receptor beta chains derived from one specimen sequenced in a study of high-grade serous ovarian cancer treatment subgroups. The tumor samples were collected prior to definitive surgery or chemotherapy. Here immunoSEQ multiplex PCR was the method, and the copy in TCRdb shows in-frame clones only, minus some. This table has more than 35,000 clones, 75% to 85% appearing once. Sequencing used tumor tissue. Receptors originate from a human donor with high-grade serous ovarian cancer.

This clone was picked up a small number of times. CDR3 DNA: TGTGCCAGCAGCGCTGGACTCTTCACAGATACGCAGTATTTT. It specifies CASSAGLFTDTQYF. This chain joins TRBV9 and TRBJ2-3; the D gene is possibly TRBD2 (5 bases). This CDR3 is built from 14 residues. V was pared by 3 bases and J by 2 bases, with 10 bases between. Per the germline V gene, CDR1 is SGDLS and CDR2 is YYNGEE.

The chain is built from TRBV10-3 and TRBJ1-1, with D perhaps matching TRBD1 (6 bases). The CDR3 sequence is 13 residues long. The germline gives CDR1 ENHRY, CDR2 SYGVKD. Trimming cost V 10 bases and J 9 bases, with 21 bases left between them. Here the CDR3 reads CASRQERVSQAFF. As DNA, the CDR3 is TGTGCCAGTAGACAGGAGAGAGTGAGCCAAGCTTTCTTT.

This chain's CDR3 is CASSKVASGANVLTF. The CDR3 coding sequence is TGCGCCAGCAGCAAAGTAGCCTCTGGGGCCAACGTCCTGACTTTC. The rearrangement joins TRBV5-1 to TRBJ2-6; D gene uncertain. Germline V lookup: CDR1 SGHRS, CDR2 YFSETQ. The CDR3 contains 15 residues. V was shortened by 4 bases and J by 0 bases, with 8 bases between the two germline ends. The full variable domain, its missing parts supplied by reference TRBV5-1 and TRBJ2-6, is KAGVTQTPRYLIKTRGQQVTLSCSPISGHRSVSWYQQTPGQGLQFLFEYFSETQRNKGNFPGRFSGRQFSNSRSEMNVSTLELGDSALYLCASSKVASGANVLTFGAGSRLTVL.

This clone was observed a single time. This chain connects TRBV27 to TRBJ2-7; D gene unclear. V dropped 0 bases and J dropped 2 bases, with 17 bases sitting between them. The CDR3 totals 17 residues. Germline CDR1 reads MNHEY; CDR2 reads SMNVEV (reference sequence). In DNA form, the CDR3 reads TGTGCCAGCAGTTTATCGCGTCTTGGTCCGTCTACCTACGAGCAGTACTTC. This codes for CASSLSRLGPSTYEQYF.

The chain recombines TRBV7-9 with TRBJ2-5; D gene ambiguous. This CDR3 has 12 amino acids. Germline CDR1 is SEHNR and CDR2 is FQNEAQ (reference sequence). V dropped 4 bases and J dropped 4 bases, with 7 bases sitting between them. In nucleotides, the CDR3 is TGTGCCAGCAGCTCCCCCATAGAGACCCAGTACTTC. Residues: CASSSPIETQYF. The complete variable domain, with remaining parts taken from reference TRBV7-9 and TRBJ2-5, reads DTGVSQNPRHKITKRGQNVTFRCDPISEHNRLYWYRQTLGQGPEFLTYFQNEAQLEKSRLLSDRFSAERPKGSFSTLEIQRTEQGDSAMYLCASSSPIETQYFGPGTRLLVL.

About this clone itself: The same CDR3 is also encoded by other DNA sequences in this sample. This chain joins TRBV15 and TRBJ1-5, with a possible D match to TRBD1 (6 bases). CDR1 is LNHNV, CDR2 YYDKDF, per germline (reference sequence). CDR3 length: 14 amino acids. The V and J ends lost 0 bases and 6 bases respectively, with 9 bases between them. The CDR3, as DNA: TGTGCCACCAGCAGAGATCGGGGGCCTCAGCCCCAGCATTTT. Amino acid sequence: CATSRDRGPQPQHF.